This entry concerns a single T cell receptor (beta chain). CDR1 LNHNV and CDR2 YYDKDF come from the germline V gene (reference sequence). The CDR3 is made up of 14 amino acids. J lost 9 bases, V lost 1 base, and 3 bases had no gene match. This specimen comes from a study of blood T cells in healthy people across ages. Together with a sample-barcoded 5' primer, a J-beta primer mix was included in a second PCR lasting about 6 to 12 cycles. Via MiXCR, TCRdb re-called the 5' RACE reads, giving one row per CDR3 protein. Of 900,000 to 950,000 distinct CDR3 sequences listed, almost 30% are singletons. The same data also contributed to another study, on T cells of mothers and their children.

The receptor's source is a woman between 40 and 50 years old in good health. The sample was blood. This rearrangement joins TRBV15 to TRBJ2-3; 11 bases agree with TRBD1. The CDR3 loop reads CATSRGGTGGTQYF. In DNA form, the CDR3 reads TGTGCCACCAGCAGAGGCGGGACAGGGGGGACGCAGTATTTT.